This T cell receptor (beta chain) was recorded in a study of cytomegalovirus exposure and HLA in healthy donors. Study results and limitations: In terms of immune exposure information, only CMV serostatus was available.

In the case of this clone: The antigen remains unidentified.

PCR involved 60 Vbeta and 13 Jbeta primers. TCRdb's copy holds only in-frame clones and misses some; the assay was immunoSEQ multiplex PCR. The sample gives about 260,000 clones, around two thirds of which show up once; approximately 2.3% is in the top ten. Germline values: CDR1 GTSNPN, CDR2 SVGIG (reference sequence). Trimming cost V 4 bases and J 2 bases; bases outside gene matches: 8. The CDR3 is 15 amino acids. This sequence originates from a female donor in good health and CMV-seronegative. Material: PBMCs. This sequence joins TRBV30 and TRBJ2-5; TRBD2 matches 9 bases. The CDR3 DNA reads TGTGCCTGGATCAATGGCCTAGCGGGACAAGAGACCCAGTACTTC. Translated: CAWINGLAGQETQYF. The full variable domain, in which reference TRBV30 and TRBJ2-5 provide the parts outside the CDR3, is SQTIHQWPATLVQPVGSPLSLECTVEGTSNPNLYWYRQAAGRGLQLLFYSVGIGQISSEVPQNLSASRPQDRQFILSSKKLLLSDSGFYLCAWINGLAGQETQYFGPGTRLLVL.